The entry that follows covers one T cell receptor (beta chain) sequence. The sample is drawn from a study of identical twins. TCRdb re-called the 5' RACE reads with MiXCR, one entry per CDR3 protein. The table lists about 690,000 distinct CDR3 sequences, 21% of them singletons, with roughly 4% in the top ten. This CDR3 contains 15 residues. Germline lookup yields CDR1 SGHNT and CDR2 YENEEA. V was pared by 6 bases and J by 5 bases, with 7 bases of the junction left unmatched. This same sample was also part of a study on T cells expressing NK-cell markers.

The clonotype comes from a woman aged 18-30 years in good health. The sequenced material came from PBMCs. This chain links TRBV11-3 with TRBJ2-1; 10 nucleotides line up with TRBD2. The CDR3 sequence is CASSQIAGGHNEQFF. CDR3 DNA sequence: TGTGCCAGCAGTCAAATAGCGGGAGGACACAATGAGCAGTTCTTC.